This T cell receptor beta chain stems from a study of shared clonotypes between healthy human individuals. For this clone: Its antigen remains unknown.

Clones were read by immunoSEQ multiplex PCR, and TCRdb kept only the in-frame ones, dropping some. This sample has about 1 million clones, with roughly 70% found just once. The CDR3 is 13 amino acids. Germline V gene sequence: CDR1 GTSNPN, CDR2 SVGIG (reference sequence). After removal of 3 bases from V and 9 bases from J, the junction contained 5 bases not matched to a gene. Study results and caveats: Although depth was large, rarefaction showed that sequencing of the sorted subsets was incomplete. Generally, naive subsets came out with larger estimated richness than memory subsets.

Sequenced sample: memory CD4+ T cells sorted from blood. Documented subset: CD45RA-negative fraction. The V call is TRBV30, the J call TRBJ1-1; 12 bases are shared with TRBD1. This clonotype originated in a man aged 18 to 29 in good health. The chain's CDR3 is CAWRGQGASQAFF. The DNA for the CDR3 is TGTGCCTGGAGGGGACAGGGGGCGTCCCAAGCTTTCTTT.